The rows below give T cell receptor beta chains drawn from one sample of a study of T cell responses to AZD1222 COVID-19 vaccine. Here immunoSEQ multiplex PCR was the method, and the copy in TCRdb shows in-frame clones only, minus some. This sample carries about 200,000 clones, roughly nine tenths of them seen once, and the ten largest clones take 3% to 4%. This specimen consisted of peripheral blood, obtained 28 days after the second AZD1222 dose. Receptor source: an adult who received the AZD1222 COVID-19 vaccine. Both conserved end residues are part of each CDR3. D genes are given only for firm matches. A clone size is listed for some rows: how often the clone was seen (once, few, many), or a class if it is expanded.

d_gene	v_gene	j_gene	len	abundance	CDR3nt	CDR3aa
.	TRBV6-2/TRBV6-3	TRBJ1-5	13	.	TGTGCCAGCAGCATTTTTGGGAATCAGCCCCAGCATTTT	CASSIFGNQPQHF
.	TRBV19	TRBJ1-1	13	few	TGTGCCAGTAGTTCAGGGATGAACACTGAAGCTTTCTTT	CASSSGMNTEAFF
TRBD1	TRBV7-8	TRBJ1-2	15	few	TGTGCCAGCAGCTTAGCGCAGGGACAGCTTTATGGCTACACCTTC	CASSLAQGQLYGYTF
TRBD2	TRBV11-2	TRBJ2-2	16	once	TGTGCCAGCAGCGCAAGGACTAGCAGAAACACCGGGGAGCTGTTTTTT	CASSARTSRNTGELFF
.	TRBV9	TRBJ1-2	12	.	TGTGCCAGCAGCGTAGGGGTAGGAGGCTACACCTTC	CASSVGVGGYTF
.	TRBV21-1	TRBJ1-2	16	.	TGTGCCAGCAGCAAAGCGCTTTTAGGGGATGGCTATGGCTACACCTTC	CASSKALLGDGYGYTF
.	TRBV19	TRBJ1-1	18	.	TGTGCCAGCTCCAAATCAACCACAGGGTTGGGTCTGGACACTGAAGCTTTCTTT	CASSKSTTGLGLDTEAFF
.	TRBV20-1	TRBJ2-1	14	few	TGCAGTGCTAGTAAGGACAGCTTATACAATGAGCAGTTCTTC	CSASKDSLYNEQFF
TRBD2	TRBV15	TRBJ2-3	14	.	TGTGCCACCAGACTAGCGGATCACACAGATACGCAGTATTTT	CATRLADHTDTQYF
.	TRBV2	TRBJ1-5	12	.	TGTGCCAGCAGTAAAGGTTCGGAGCCCCAGCATTTT	CASSKGSEPQHF
TRBD1	TRBV4-2	TRBJ2-7	15	.	TGTGCCAGCAGCCAAGATCTTCGACAGGGCCAAGGGCAGTACTTC	CASSQDLRQGQGQYF
.	TRBV30	TRBJ2-1	15	.	TGTGCCTGGAGTGTACGAGCGGGCTCCTACAATGAGCAGTTCTTC	CAWSVRAGSYNEQFF
.	TRBV18	TRBJ1-4	14	.	TGTGCCAGCTCACCACGAACTTCAGAGGAAAAACTGTTTTTT	CASSPRTSEEKLFF
.	TRBV19	TRBJ2-7	16	.	TGTGCCAGTAGTATTCCCGACCGGGACGGCAACTACGAGCAGTACTTC	CASSIPDRDGNYEQYF
.	TRBV7-9	TRBJ2-3	13	.	TGTGCCAGCAGACCCCGGGACACAGATACGCAGTATTTT	CASRPRDTDTQYF
.	TRBV7-9	TRBJ2-2	14	many	TGTGCCAGCAGCTTAGACAGGGCCACCGGGGAGCTGTTTTTT	CASSLDRATGELFF
TRBD2	TRBV9	TRBJ2-5	16	.	TGTGCCAGCAGCGTGGCTAGCGGGAAAGGCCAAGAGACCCAGTACTTC	CASSVASGKGQETQYF
TRBD2	TRBV7-2	TRBJ2-1	15	.	TGTGCCAGCGGAGGGACTAGCGGACCCCCCGGCGGGCAGTTCTTC	CASGGTSGPPGGQFF
.	TRBV28	TRBJ2-7	11	.	TGTGCCACTAGGGGGTCCTACGAGCAGTACTTC	CATRGSYEQYF
.	TRBV28	TRBJ2-5	12	.	TGTGCCAGCAGTTTCAGGGCTGCGACCCAGTACTTC	CASSFRAATQYF
TRBD1	TRBV11-1	TRBJ2-5	13	few	TGTGCCAGCAGCTTTCCAGGGGGAGAGACCCAGTACTTC	CASSFPGGETQYF
TRBD1	TRBV9	TRBJ1-4	15	few	TGTGCCAGCAGCGTAGGACAGGGGGCGTGGGAAAAACTGTTTTTT	CASSVGQGAWEKLFF
TRBD2	TRBV6-2/TRBV6-3	TRBJ2-7	14	medium-sized	TGTGCCAGCAGTTCTAGGACTAGCGCCTACGAGCAGTACTTC	CASSSRTSAYEQYF
TRBD1	TRBV11-2	TRBJ1-1	14	.	TGTGCCAGCAGCTTAAACAGGGGTCTTACTGAAGCTTTCTTT	CASSLNRGLTEAFF
.	TRBV6-5	TRBJ2-3	15	.	TGTGCCAGCATGAAGTCTGGGCCCCCCACAGATACGCAGTATTTT	CASMKSGPPTDTQYF
.	TRBV25-1	TRBJ1-2	14	.	TGTGCCAGCAGTGAATGGGGGCAGGGTGGTGGCTACACCTTC	CASSEWGQGGGYTF
TRBD1	TRBV19	TRBJ2-1	16	.	TGTGCCAGTAGTGCCCGACAGGGGGCGCGACTGGCTGAGCAGTTCTTC	CASSARQGARLAEQFF
.	TRBV7-9	TRBJ1-1	14	.	TGTGCCAGCAGCTTCGGGACCGTGAACACTGAAGCTTTCTTT	CASSFGTVNTEAFF
TRBD1	TRBV19	TRBJ1-1	13	once	TGTGCCACCAAGGGACAGCTAAACACTGAAGCTTTCTTT	CATKGQLNTEAFF
.	TRBV3-1/TRBV3-2	TRBJ1-2	14	.	TGTGCCAGCAGCCAAGGTGACGGATACTATGGCTACACCTTC	CASSQGDGYYGYTF
TRBD1	TRBV5-5	TRBJ1-5	16	.	TGTGCCAGCAGTCCCTCTACAGGGGGCGGCAATCAGCCCCAGCATTTT	CASSPSTGGGNQPQHF
.	TRBV7-3	TRBJ2-1	13	once	TGTGCCAGCAGCTTAGGCTCCTACAATGAGCAGTTCTTC	CASSLGSYNEQFF
TRBD2	TRBV11-2	TRBJ2-2	17	.	TGTGCCAGCAGCTTCAGTATGGTAGCGGGGAACACCGGGGAGCTGTTTTTT	CASSFSMVAGNTGELFF
.	TRBV5-8	TRBJ1-3	13	.	TGTGCCAGCAGCACGAGAGGTGGAAACACCATATATTTT	CASSTRGGNTIYF
.	TRBV2	TRBJ2-3	12	once	TGTGCCAGCAGTGAGGAGGCAGATACGCAGTATTTT	CASSEEADTQYF
TRBD1	TRBV7-8	TRBJ2-7	18	.	TGTGCCAGCTACCGGGACAGGAGGGAATCTGTCGCGGGCTACGAGCAGTACTTC	CASYRDRRESVAGYEQYF
.	TRBV4-1	TRBJ2-1	13	.	TGCGCCAGCAGTGCCGCAGGGGACAATGAGCAGTTCTTC	CASSAAGDNEQFF
TRBD2	TRBV10-3	TRBJ2-7	12	.	TGTGCCATACGAGCGGGAGGGAGCGAGCAGTACTTC	CAIRAGGSEQYF
TRBD2	TRBV10-1	TRBJ2-1	16	few	TGCGCCAGCAGTGCGACCGGGACTAGCGGATACAATGAGCAGTTCTTC	CASSATGTSGYNEQFF
.	TRBV7-3	TRBJ1-1	16	.	TGTGCCAGCAGCCCTCAGCGGGTATCCCTTGGGACTGAAGCTTTCTTT	CASSPQRVSLGTEAFF
.	TRBV28	TRBJ1-1	13	.	TGTGCCAGCAGTTTAGGACAAGGGAACGAAGCTTTCTTT	CASSLGQGNEAFF
TRBD2	TRBV19	TRBJ2-5	15	.	TGTGCCAGTAGTACACTAGCGGGAGGTGGGGAGACCCAGTACTTC	CASSTLAGGGETQYF
.	TRBV11-2	TRBJ2-1	14	.	TGTGCCAGCAGCTTATGGGCAGGGGCGAATGAGCAGTTCTTC	CASSLWAGANEQFF
.	TRBV5-1	TRBJ2-7	15	.	TGCGCCAGCAGCGCGCGACAAGGGAGCTCCTACGAGCAGTACTTC	CASSARQGSSYEQYF
.	TRBV6-5	TRBJ1-2	13	.	TGTGCCAGCAGCAACGAGGTATTCTATGGCTACACCTTC	CASSNEVFYGYTF
.	TRBV7-9	TRBJ2-7	16	.	TGTGCCAGCAGCTTATTTGGCAGGGGACACTCCTACGAGCAGTACTTC	CASSLFGRGHSYEQYF
.	TRBV28	TRBJ2-7	14	once	TGTGCCAGCAGGTCTCAGGGGTCTCCCTACGAGCAGTACTTC	CASRSQGSPYEQYF
TRBD1	TRBV5-8	TRBJ2-7	13	.	TGTGCCAATTGGAGACAGGGGACCTACGAGCAGTACTTC	CANWRQGTYEQYF
.	TRBV7-6	TRBJ2-5	14	.	TGTGCCAGCAGCTTGTGGGGAGGGGGAGAGACCCAGTACTTC	CASSLWGGGETQYF
.	TRBV7-9	TRBJ1-3	16	.	TGTGCCAGCCGGGACAACATCCTGAGCTCTGGAAACACCATATATTTT	CASRDNILSSGNTIYF
.	TRBV1	TRBJ2-1	15	.	TGCACCAGCAGCCAAGATTCGGCAGCGGGAGACGAGCAGTTCTTC	CTSSQDSAAGDEQFF
.	TRBV14	TRBJ2-6	16	few	TGTGCCAGCAGCCCCCTCAAGGGGTCTGGGGCCAACGTCCTGACTTTC	CASSPLKGSGANVLTF